Presented here are 14 T cell receptor beta chains from one specimen sequenced in a study of vaccination effects on CD4 cells after COVID-19. Antigen-specific CD4+ T cells were expanded (with viral peptide pools) by the ViraFEST assay ahead of sequencing. With nine to eleven days of culture completed, CD4+ T cells were isolated. Participants completed two doses of the BNT162b2 or mRNA-1273 vaccine. Their target antigens are unknown. The assay was immunoSEQ multiplex PCR, and TCRdb's table has in-frame clones only and misses some. The table shows 65,000 to 75,000 clones, with 74% occurring only once. The sample here was CD4+ T cells from PBMCs cultured with HCoV-229E spike peptides, taken after COVID-19 vaccination. All receptors derive from a human donor who received a COVID-19 vaccine.

The chain is built from TRBV29-1 and TRBJ2-5; 8 bases are a match to TRBD2. V lost 7 bases, J lost 4 bases, and 5 bases stayed unmatched. The CDR3 runs to 12 residues. Germline CDR1 reads SQVTM; CDR2 reads ANQGSEA. The CDR3 DNA reads as TGCAGCGGACGGGGGGGAGGAGAGACCCAGTACTTC. Translated, it gives CSGRGGGETQYF. The variable domain in full, with the rest retrieved from reference TRBV29-1 and TRBJ2-5, is SAVISQKPSRDICQRGTSLTIQCQVDSQVTMMFWYRQQPGQSLTLIATANQGSEATYESGFVIDKFPISRPNLTFSTLTVSNMSPEDSSIYLCSGRGGGETQYFGPGTRLLVL.

This clone was counted between two and nine times. The chain couples TRBV18 to TRBJ1-5; D is uncertain. V lost 6 bases to trimming and J lost 0 bases, with 15 bases between them. This CDR3 is built from 16 residues. Germline CDR1 reads KGHSH; CDR2 reads LQKENI. The chain's CDR3 is CASSPSSRDSNQPQHF. CDR3 nucleotides: TGTGCCAGCTCCCCCTCGAGTCGAGATAGCAATCAGCCCCAGCATTTT.

This chain uses TRBV5-6 with TRBJ2-7; 7 bases are a match to TRBD1. The CDR3 covers 16 residues. Germline V gene sequence: CDR1 SGHDT, CDR2 YYEEEE. The junction had 14 bases not matched to a gene; V was cut back by 4 bases and J by 4 bases. The DNA for the CDR3 is TGTGCCAGCAGCCCGGAACGCGGACAGGTGTTTTACGAGCAGTACGTC. Protein product: CASSPERGQVFYEQYV.

V is TRBV4-1 and J is TRBJ1-5, with TRBD1 identical over 9 bases. The CDR3 is 15 residues long. V shed 2 bases, J shed 2 bases, and the junction held 1 base outside the gene matches. The germline V gene encodes CDR1 MGHRA and CDR2 YSYEKL. This chain's CDR3 is CASSQRDRGNQPQHF. CDR3 DNA sequence: TGCGCCAGCAGCCAACGGGACAGGGGCAATCAGCCCCAGCATTTT.

This clone was seen only a few times. The DNA for the CDR3 is TGCAGTGCTAGTCGCCTTGGTGACTACGAGCAGTACGTC. Encoded protein: CSASRLGDYEQYV. This chain uses TRBV20-1 with TRBJ2-7; D gene ambiguous. Deletions cut 3 bases from V and 3 bases from J, with 12 bases between. Germline CDR1 DFQATT, CDR2 SNEGSKA (reference sequence). This CDR3 region has 13 residues.

There are a few counts of this clone. The rearrangement uses TRBV5-1 and TRBJ2-5, with D possibly being TRBD2 (6 bases). The CDR3 is made up of 14 amino acids. Deletions cut 10 bases from V and 4 bases from J, with 20 bases between. Germline assignment: CDR1 SGHRS and CDR2 YFSETQ. Here the CDR3 reads CASTLRRGSETQYF. The CDR3 DNA reads as TGCGCCTCAACCCTCAGACGGGGGTCAGAGACCCAGTACTTC.

This rearrangement joins TRBV18 to TRBJ1-5, with a possible D match to TRBD1 (5 bases). Trimming took 3 bases from V and 5 from J, leaving 11 bases between them. Per germline, CDR1 KGHSH and CDR2 LQKENI. The CDR3 spans 14 residues. The DNA for the CDR3 is TGTGCCAGCTCACCGGGCGGGGCGGATCAGCCCCAGCATTTT. Amino acid sequence: CASSPGGADQPQHF.

The chain joins TRBV7-3 to TRBJ2-3; TRBD1 might be the D (6 bases). CDR1 is SGHTA and CDR2 is FQGTGA in the germline V gene. V was pared by 1 base and J by 4 bases, with 12 bases between. The CDR3 sequence is 15 residues long. For the CDR3, the DNA is TGTGCCAGCAGCTTAAGGGCAGGGGCTCCAGATACGCAGTATTTT. Translation gives CASSLRAGAPDTQYF.

This clone came up a few times. J is TRBJ2-7 and V is TRBV18; D may be TRBD1 (5 bases). The CDR3 runs 14 residues. V was pared by 2 bases and J by 2 bases, with 10 bases between. Germline CDR1 and CDR2: KGHSH and LQKENI. The CDR3 sequence: CASSPKTGPYEQYV. The CDR3, as DNA: TGTGCCAGCTCACCAAAAACAGGACCCTACGAGCAGTACGTC.

This clone has more than one count but fewer than ten. The J gene is TRBJ1-5, the V gene TRBV9; a possible D gene is TRBD1 (5 bases). This CDR3 region has 15 residues. Germline CDR1 reads SGDLS; CDR2 reads YYNGEE. V lost 4 bases and J lost 1, with 12 bases in between. The CDR3 reads CASSRGRYSNQPQHF. Written as DNA, the CDR3 is TGTGCCAGCAGCCGGGGCAGGTACAGCAATCAGCCCCAGCATTTT.

This clone was seen only once. The gene calls are TRBV9 and TRBJ1-4; 9 bases align to TRBD1. The CDR3 has 15 residues. V was pared by 3 bases and J by 5 bases, with 5 bases of the junction left unmatched. CDR1 is SGDLS, CDR2 YYNGEE, per germline. This chain's CDR3 is CASSAGGQGNEKLFF. The CDR3 bases are TGTGCCAGCAGCGCGGGGGGACAGGGAAATGAAAAACTGTTTTTT. Complete variable domain (other parts from reference TRBV9 and TRBJ1-4): DSGVTQTPKHLITATGQRVTLRCSPRSGDLSVYWYQQSLDQGLQFLIQYYNGEERAKGNILERFSAQQFPDLHSELNLSSLELGDSALYFCASSAGGQGNEKLFFGSGTQLSVL.

V gene TRBV5-8 combines with J gene TRBJ1-2; a possible D gene is TRBD1 (6 bases). CDR1 is SGHTS, CDR2 YDEGEE, per germline. V was trimmed by 1 base and J by 7 bases, leaving 14 bases between them. This CDR3 is built from 14 residues. CDR3 sequence (DNA): TGTGCCAGCAGCTTGCGGGGGCAGGGCTCTGGCTACACCTTC. The encoded protein is CASSLRGQGSGYTF. Using reference TRBV5-8 and TRBJ1-2 for the parts outside the CDR3, the full variable domain is EAGVTQSPTHLIKTRGQQATLRCSPISGHTSVYWYQQALGLGLQFLLWYDEGEERNRGNFPPRFSGRQFPNYSSELNVNALELEDSALYLCASSLRGQGSGYTFGSGTRLTVV.

In its sample, this clone was seen once. This chain joins TRBV6-1 and TRBJ2-3; TRBD1 might be the D (6 bases). The CDR3 covers 17 residues. Germline V gene lookup returns CDR1 MNHNS and CDR2 SASEGT. V was pared by 2 bases and J by 5 bases, with 20 bases between. The CDR3 spells CASSERRTAPTLDTQYF. CDR3 DNA sequence: TGTGCCAGCAGTGAAAGGAGGACAGCGCCTACACTAGATACGCAGTATTTT.

The chain uses TRBV4-2 and TRBJ1-1; 9 nucleotides align to TRBD1. Germline CDR1 reads LGHNA; CDR2 reads YNFKEQ. The ends lost 1 base at V and 1 base at J; junction bases unmatched: 1. The CDR3 contains 15 residues. The CDR3 spells CASSQGDRENTEAFF. DNA for the CDR3: TGTGCCAGCAGCCAAGGGGACAGGGAGAACACTGAAGCTTTCTTT.